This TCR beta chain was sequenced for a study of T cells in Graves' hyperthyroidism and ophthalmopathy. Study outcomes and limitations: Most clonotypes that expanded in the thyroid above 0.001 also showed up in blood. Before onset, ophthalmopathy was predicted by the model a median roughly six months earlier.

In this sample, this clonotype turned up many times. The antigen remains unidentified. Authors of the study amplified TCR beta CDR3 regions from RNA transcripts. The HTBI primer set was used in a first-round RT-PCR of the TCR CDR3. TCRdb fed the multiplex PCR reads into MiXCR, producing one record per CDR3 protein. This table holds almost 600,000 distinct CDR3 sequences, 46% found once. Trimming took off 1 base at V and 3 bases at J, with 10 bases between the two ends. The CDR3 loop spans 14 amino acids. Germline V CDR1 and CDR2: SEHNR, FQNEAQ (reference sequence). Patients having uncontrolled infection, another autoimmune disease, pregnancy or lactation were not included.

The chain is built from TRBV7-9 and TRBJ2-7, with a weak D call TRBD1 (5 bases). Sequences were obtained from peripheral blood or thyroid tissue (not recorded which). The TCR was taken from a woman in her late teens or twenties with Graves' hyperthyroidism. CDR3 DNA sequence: TGTGCCAGCAGCTTAGGGACACCCAACTACGAGCAGTACTTC. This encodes CASSLGTPNYEQYF.